This TCR beta chain was sequenced in a study of blood T cell repertoires in COVID-19. Germline V gives CDR1 MGHDK, CDR2 SYGVNS. The CDR3 covers 14 residues. The V end lost 8 bases, the J end lost 7 bases, and 21 bases lay between the germline ends. Assay used: immunoSEQ multiplex PCR; TCRdb lists only in-frame clones, some missing. Of more than 75,000 clones listed, 70% to 85% were seen once; the top ten hold roughly 25%. This sequence was found in a man aged 60-69 years with acute or convalescent COVID-19. Sample: peripheral blood. V usage is TRBV25-1 and J usage is TRBJ2-7; TRBD1 is a possible D gene (7 bases). The CDR3 coding sequence is TGTGCCAGCTTCGAGAGCGGGTCGACAGGGGAGCAGTACTTC. Residues: CASFESGSTGEQYF.